A single sample gave rise to the 23 T cell receptor beta chains below, sequenced in a study of cytomegalovirus exposure and HLA in healthy donors. This PCR relied on a set of 60 Vbeta primers and 13 Jbeta primers. Sequencing used immunoSEQ multiplex PCR; TCRdb keeps in-frame clones, though not all of them. The sample carries approximately 200,000 clones, over 70% recorded once. The sequenced material came from PBMCs. The receptors come from a woman aged 18-30 years in good health and CMV-seronegative.

The rearrangement links TRBV4-1 to TRBJ2-3; D is perhaps TRBD2 (5 bases). The CDR3 sequence is 16 residues long. CDR1 and CDR2 from the germline V gene are MGHRA and YSYEKL. Trimming cost V 3 bases and J 5 bases, with 18 bases left between them. The CDR3 region has the DNA TGCGCCAGCAGCCACACGCCGGGGATTTTCAGAGATACGCAGTATTTT. The encoded protein is CASSHTPGIFRDTQYF.

The chain joins TRBV30 to TRBJ1-3, with D perhaps TRBD1 (6 bases). This CDR3 has 16 residues. Germline V gives CDR1 GTSNPN, CDR2 SVGIG (reference sequence). Trimming pared 2 bases from V and 0 bases from J, leaving 14 bases between. CDR3 residues: CAWSLGQGSSGNTIYF. The CDR3 region has the DNA TGTGCCTGGAGTTTGGGGCAGGGGAGCTCTGGAAACACCATATATTTT.

This chain links TRBV7-6 with TRBJ1-1; no definite D call. In germline, CDR1 is SGHVS, CDR2 FNYEAQ. Trimming shortened V by 3 bases and J by 2 bases, and 22 bases separated the two germline ends. The CDR3 is made up of 18 amino acids. CDR3 amino acids: CASSFDHRTSAGNTEAFF. The CDR3 DNA follows: TGTGCCAGCAGCTTTGACCACCGGACTTCGGCGGGAAACACTGAAGCTTTCTTT.

The V and J genes are TRBV5-1 and TRBJ2-7, with a weak D call TRBD1 (6 bases). This CDR3 has 15 residues. Germline-derived CDR1 and CDR2 are SGHRS and YFSETQ. Trimming took 4 bases from V and 5 from J, leaving 19 bases between them. The CDR3 is CASSANQGRLHEQYF. For the CDR3, the DNA is TGCGCCAGCAGCGCCAACCAGGGGCGGCTCCACGAGCAGTACTTC.

The chain combines TRBV4-3 with TRBJ2-1, with a weak D call TRBD2 (6 bases). This CDR3 has 14 amino acids. With 2 bases removed from V and 8 bases from J, the gap between germline ends came to 13 bases. Germline V CDR1 and CDR2: LGHNA, YSLEER. CDR3 sequence reads: CASSQSSSEDEQFF. CDR3 sequence (DNA): TGCGCCAGCAGCCAATCATCTAGCGAGGATGAGCAGTTCTTC.

The chain couples TRBV11-2 to TRBJ2-7, with D maybe TRBD1 (7 bases). Germline CDR1 and CDR2: SGHAT and FQNNGV. The CDR3 sequence is 14 residues long. Trimming pared 4 bases from V and 5 bases from J, leaving 15 bases between. The CDR3 DNA follows: TGTGCCAGCAGCTCCAGGGGGGCCGTCGACGAGCAGTACTTC. Translated: CASSSRGAVDEQYF. Variable domain in full (rest from reference TRBV11-2 and TRBJ2-7): EAGVAQSPRYKIIEKRQSVAFWCNPISGHATLYWYQQILGQGPKLLIQFQNNGVVDDSQLPKDRFSAERLKGVDSTLKIQPAKLEDSAVYLCASSSRGAVDEQYFGPGTRLTVT.

This rearrangement joins TRBV4-1 to TRBJ1-5; 7 bases line up with TRBD1. The CDR3 contains 16 residues. Germline loops: CDR1 MGHRA, CDR2 YSYEKL. V was pared by 4 bases and J by 1 base, with 7 bases of the junction left unmatched. The CDR3 is CASSLGQDQSNQPQHF. DNA of the CDR3: TGCGCCAGCAGCCTTGGACAGGACCAGAGCAATCAGCCCCAGCATTTT.

The rearrangement links TRBV19 to TRBJ2-7; 7 bases match TRBD1. From germline, CDR1 is LNHDA and CDR2 SQIVND (reference sequence). This CDR3 spans 15 amino acids. The V segment lost 6 bases and the J segment 0 bases; nucleotides outside the gene matches: 8. DNA for the CDR3: TGTGCCAGTAGCCAAGAACGACAGGGCTCCTACGAGCAGTACTTC. It codes for CASSQERQGSYEQYF.

V usage is TRBV5-1 and J usage is TRBJ1-1, with D possibly matching TRBD1 (5 bases). V lost 4 bases to trimming and J lost 1 base, with 8 bases between them. The CDR3 covers 13 residues. CDR1 and CDR2 from the germline V gene are SGHRS and YFSETQ. CDR3 bases: TGCGCCAGCAGCCCGCAGGGGAACACTGAAGCTTTCTTT. This sequence encodes CASSPQGNTEAFF.

This sequence joins TRBV19 and TRBJ2-7, with 8 bases identical to TRBD1. CDR1 and CDR2 (germline): LNHDA, SQIVND (reference sequence). J was trimmed by 2 bases and V by 2 bases; bases with no gene match: 8. This CDR3 contains 16 residues. DNA of the CDR3: TGTGCCAGTAGTATACCTCCCGGACAGGGCACCTACGAGCAGTACTTC. It encodes CASSIPPGQGTYEQYF. The full variable domain, in which reference TRBV19 and TRBJ2-7 provide the parts outside the CDR3, is DGGITQSPKYLFRKEGQNVTLSCEQNLNHDAMYWYRQDPGQGLRLIYYSQIVNDFQKGDIAEGYSVSREKKESFPLTVTSAQKNPTAFYLCASSIPPGQGTYEQYFGPGTRLTVT.

The chain links TRBV10-2 to TRBJ2-3; 7 positions agree with TRBD2. Trimming cost V 3 bases and J 10 bases; bases outside gene matches: 10. The CDR3 sequence is 14 residues long. In germline, CDR1 is WSHSY, CDR2 SAAADI. The CDR3 region has the DNA TGCGCCAGCAGTGAAACCCTTGGGACTATGGCGCAGTATTTT. Protein sequence: CASSETLGTMAQYF.

This rearrangement joins TRBV2 to TRBJ2-7; 7 positions agree with TRBD1. Unmatched junction bases numbered 8, after V lost 6 bases and J lost 0 bases. The CDR3 spans 15 residues. Germline-derived CDR1 and CDR2 are SNHLY and FYNNEI. The CDR3, as DNA: TGTGCCAGCAGACCCGGGACAGCGAGCTCCTACGAGCAGTACTTC. Protein product: CASRPGTASSYEQYF.

The chain combines TRBV5-1 with TRBJ2-3, with D possibly matching TRBD2 (5 bases). The CDR3 has 16 residues. Germline CDR1 SGHRS, CDR2 YFSETQ. Trimming pared 3 bases from V and 2 bases from J, leaving 16 bases between. CDR3 loop: CASSYGPGKTTDTQYF. CDR3 nucleotide sequence: TGCGCCAGCAGCTACGGACCGGGAAAAACCACAGATACGCAGTATTTT.

The rearrangement joins TRBV10-1 to TRBJ2-2; 12 nucleotides agree with TRBD2. From germline, CDR1 is WNHNN and CDR2 SYGVQD (reference sequence). The junction had 8 bases not matched to a gene; V was cut back by 3 bases and J by 3 bases. The CDR3 runs to 18 residues. The CDR3, as DNA: TGCGCCAGCAGTGACCAGACTAGCGGGGGCCTCCACACCGGGGAGCTGTTTTTT. Protein: CASSDQTSGGLHTGELFF.

The chain is built from TRBV4-2 and TRBJ1-6; the D gene is possibly TRBD1 (5 bases). Germline CDR1 LGHNA, CDR2 YNFKEQ. Between the trimmed V and J ends, which lost 0 bases and 5 bases, there was a span of 8 bases. This CDR3 contains 15 residues. The chain's CDR3 is CASSQETANNSPLHF. The CDR3 DNA reads TGTGCCAGCAGCCAAGAGACAGCGAATAATTCACCCCTCCACTTT.

This rearrangement joins TRBV4-1 to TRBJ1-4, with 11 bases that match TRBD1. After removal of 3 bases from V and 7 bases from J, the junction contained 4 bases not matched to a gene. Germline values: CDR1 MGHRA, CDR2 YSYEKL. The CDR3 spans 15 residues. The CDR3 nucleotides read TGCGCCAGCAGCCAGAGTGGGACAGGGGGTGAAAAACTGTTTTTT. Its protein product is CASSQSGTGGEKLFF.

This chain uses TRBV5-6 with TRBJ2-1, with 7 bases lining up with TRBD1. Trimming at V came to 0 bases and at J to 4 bases, leaving 4 bases not matched to a gene. Germline loops: CDR1 SGHDT, CDR2 YYEEEE. This CDR3 has 15 amino acids. The DNA of the CDR3 is TGTGCCAGCAGCTTGGAGGACAGGAGTTACAATGAGCAGTTCTTC. Translation: CASSLEDRSYNEQFF.

The chain employs TRBV6-6 and TRBJ2-1; 13 bases map to TRBD2. Germline V gene sequence: CDR1 MNHNY, CDR2 SVGAGI (reference sequence). The CDR3 runs to 15 residues. V shed 6 bases, J shed 9 bases, and the junction held 8 bases outside the gene matches. The CDR3, as DNA: TGTGCCAGCAGCCTGGGACTAGCGGGATTAAGTGAGCAGTTCTTC. Translation gives CASSLGLAGLSEQFF.

CDR3 loop: CASSQDLAGDEQYF. The CDR3 DNA reads as TGCGCCAGCAGCCAAGATTTAGCGGGAGACGAGCAGTACTTC. The chain is built from TRBV4-3 and TRBJ2-7; 9 bases are shared with TRBD2. The CDR3 is made up of 14 amino acids. V lost 0 bases, J lost 5 bases, and 2 bases stayed unmatched. The germline V gene has CDR1 LGHNA and CDR2 YSLEER.

This rearrangement joins TRBV6-5 to TRBJ1-1; possibly TRBD1 for D (6 bases). From germline, CDR1 is MNHEY and CDR2 SVGAGI. There are 13 residues in the CDR3. Trimming left V 6 bases short and J 5 bases short, with 13 bases between. The CDR3 DNA reads as TGTGCCAGCAGCTCCAGGGGCGGGACTGAAGCTTTCTTT. It encodes CASSSRGGTEAFF.

In this sample, this clone turned up a few times. The chain has TRBV28 and TRBJ2-1; TRBD2 agrees at 16 bases. The CDR3 runs 20 residues. With 4 bases clipped from V and 8 bases from J, the junction kept 17 bases outside the gene matches. In germline, CDR1 is MDHEN, CDR2 SYDVKM. The CDR3 loop reads CASSSHLGGLAGGGGDEQFF. For the CDR3, the DNA is TGTGCCAGCAGTTCGCACCTCGGGGGACTAGCGGGAGGGGGTGGCGATGAGCAGTTCTTC.

V usage is TRBV10-3 and J usage is TRBJ1-1, with a tentative D call TRBD1 (6 bases). Germline loops: CDR1 ENHRY, CDR2 SYGVKD. Trimming took 4 bases from V and 4 from J, leaving 16 bases between them. The CDR3 is 15 residues long. CDR3 residues: CAISVRGRGGTEAFF. The CDR3 nucleotides are TGTGCCATCAGTGTTAGAGGCAGGGGTGGCACTGAAGCTTTCTTT.

This clone was observed a handful of times. V and J are TRBV29-1 and TRBJ2-2; D is perhaps TRBD1 (6 bases). The CDR3 loop spans 12 amino acids. Trimming shortened V by 4 bases and J by 6 bases, and 9 bases separated the two germline ends. Germline CDR1 reads SQVTM; CDR2 reads ANQGSEA. The CDR3 nucleotides are TGCAGCGTTGCAGGGGACGCCGGGGAGCTGTTTTTT. It is translated as CSVAGDAGELFF.